This record concerns one T cell receptor beta chain sequence. Its antigen has not been determined. Base qualities were left out, and no much larger clone turns up one base away. The sample comes from a study of T cells in Graves' hyperthyroidism and ophthalmopathy (dated by TCRdb to between 2019 and 2020). A note on the overall study: Peripheral blood samples were taken at the time of initial diagnosis, prior to any treatment. Prospective prediction of ophthalmopathy was tested in an independent validation cohort of some 19 hyperthyroidism patients and around 16 patients who later progressed to ophthalmopathy. Following sampling, methimazole starting at 30 mg daily was given to hyperthyroidism patients, and high-dose intravenous methylprednisolone was given to ophthalmopathy patients. The 90 to 100 discovery patients were randomly split 7:3 into training and test sets. In addition, the study compared T-cell repertoires in thyroid tissue and in blood from roughly six Graves' hyperthyroidism patients. The paper describes TCR Vbeta CDR3 sequencing of some 130 peripheral blood samples, made up of fewer than 50 ophthalmopathy patients, approximately 73 hyperthyroidism patients and roughly 17 progressor patients. TCR V-J signatures able to tell the groups apart were searched for in a discovery cohort of 95 to 100 patients, of whom about 40 had Graves' ophthalmopathy and around 58 had stable Graves' hyperthyroidism. The paper as a whole reports these results and caveats: In validation, the model predicted progression to ophthalmopathy a median of about 6 months before onset, with roughly 68% sensitivity and roughly 77% specificity. No statistical method was used to set the sample size in advance, and investigators knew the group allocation. Most expanded thyroid clonotypes (frequency above 0.001) were also found in blood, which suggests that blood repertoires may mirror thyroid immune responses. A 13 V-J signature model separated ophthalmopathy from stable hyperthyroidism, with just over 85% sensitivity and roughly 82% specificity in cross-validation and 80%/75% in testing.

CDR1 is given as MNHNS and CDR2 as SASEGT, both from the germline V gene. V is shortened by 8 bases, J by 9 bases, and the region joining them spans 19 bases. The CDR3 spans 13 residues, from the cysteine through the phenylalanine. Only the CDR3 portion is preserved as DNA: 39 bases, with reading frame beginning at the first base. Amplification of TCR beta CDR3 regions was carried out from RNA transcripts. The TCR CDR3 was subjected to a first round of RT-PCR using the HTBI primer set and the Qiagen OneStep RT-PCR kit. A second multiplex PCR round built the libraries, followed by size selection and purification. Libraries were sequenced paired-end with 100 bp reads on an Illumina HiSeq2000. As for the authors' bioinformatics: SOAPnuke was used to process the raw data, with reads discarded if the reads contained adapters or uncalled bases, had a mean Phred below 15, or lacked an exact constant-primer or identifier match. COPE v1.2.5 was used to merge high-quality paired reads, and clonotypes were defined as unique nucleotide sequences. MiTCR v1.1 was used to align the clonotypes against IMGT TRBV, TRBD and TRBJ reference segments. The analysis included only V-J combinations with a frequency above 0.0001, which together covered approximately 99% of the repertoires. The TCS score was defined as F50 (clonal expansion) divided by E x V (chaos), with BLOSUM62-based TCRdist calculated between CDR3 peptides within each V-J. Welch's t-statistics and random forest reduced around 550 V-J features to fewer than 15, which were used in a naive Bayes classifier (R e1071). TCRdb passed the public sequencing reads through fastp at Q25 and MiXCR, retaining productive beta sequences. Every CDR3 protein is listed once, alongside the most common genes and DNA of its rows. It is TCRdb's table, rather than the study itself, that gives the V and J calls and clone size. The sample includes 490,000 or so distinct CDR3 sequences, with 20% to 25% observed a single time. 45% to 50% of the sample is taken by the ten largest.

Ophthalmopathy patients had moderately to severely active disease, with a Clinical Activity Score of 3 or more, a NOSPECS grade of 4 or more, and a disease duration of less than 3 months. Patients with uncontrolled infections, other autoimmune diseases, pregnancy or lactation were excluded. Diagnoses relied on clinical symptoms, serum thyroxine and TRAb, thyroid ultrasound and orbital computed tomography. PBMCs were isolated from 7.5 to 10 ml of fresh peripheral blood by Ficoll-Paque density gradient centrifugation. Total RNA was extracted using Trizol reagent, and RNA quality was assessed on an Agilent 2100 Bioanalyzer.

The sample taken for sequencing was blood. This TCR was sampled from a woman aged 70-85 years with Graves' ophthalmopathy. In this chain, TRBV6-1 is recombined with TRBJ1-1, with a tentative D gene TRBD1 over 5 matching bases. The CDR3 has the sequence CASAWGDPSKAFF. The DNA is TGTGCCAGCGCCTGGGGGGACCCCTCTAAAGCTTTCTTT.